Below, 10 T cell receptor beta chains from the same sample are listed, as sequenced in a study of OX40 agonist ivuxolimab in advanced cancers. The table came from immunoSEQ multiplex PCR; TCRdb's copy has only in-frame clones and leaves some out. The table lists under 100,000 clones, roughly 89% of them singletons. The starting material was CD4+ or CD8+ T cells sorted from blood, obtained in a trial of the OX40 agonist ivuxolimab. These receptors all come from an adult with an advanced solid tumor such as melanoma, head and neck, liver or kidney cancer.

This rearrangement joins TRBV9 to TRBJ2-5; 10 positions agree with TRBD2. Germline values: CDR1 SGDLS, CDR2 YYNGEE. The J segment lost 3 bases and the V segment lost 3 bases, leaving 5 bases of the junction unmatched. CDR3 length: 15 residues. CDR3: CASSDTGTSEETQYF. The CDR3 DNA follows: TGTGCCAGCAGCGATACCGGGACTAGCGAAGAGACCCAGTACTTC.

This sequence joins TRBV4-1 and TRBJ2-7, with D possibly being TRBD1 (5 bases). Trimming pared 1 base from V and 3 bases from J, leaving 16 bases between. This CDR3 spans 16 amino acids. The V gene's germline CDR1 is MGHRA and CDR2 YSYEKL. The CDR3 reads CASSQAPGEGDYEQYF. CDR3 nucleotide sequence: TGCGCCAGCAGCCAAGCACCCGGAGAAGGGGACTACGAGCAGTACTTC.

The chain is built from TRBV6-1 and TRBJ2-1, with 10 bases matching TRBD2. Per the germline V gene, CDR1 is MNHNS and CDR2 is SASEGT. V shed 2 bases and J 7 bases; nucleotides not matched to a gene: 8. This CDR3 region has 16 residues. As DNA, the CDR3 is TGTGCCAGCAGTGAAATTATCAGCGGGGGGGCGAATGAGCAGTTCTTC. This translates into CASSEIISGGANEQFF.

The chain is built from TRBV6-6 and TRBJ2-7, with D possibly matching TRBD1 (5 bases). The germline V and J ends were trimmed by 8 bases and 0 bases, with 20 bases remaining between them. From germline, CDR1 is MNHNY and CDR2 SVGAGI (reference sequence). The CDR3 contains 16 residues. The CDR3 region has the DNA TGTGCCAGCGCGCCAGGGCAAGACCCCTACTCCTACGAGCAGTACTTC. Translated, it gives CASAPGQDPYSYEQYF.

V usage is TRBV5-1 and J usage is TRBJ1-2; no clear D gene. CDR1 SGHRS and CDR2 YFSETQ come from the germline V gene. The CDR3 consists of 15 residues. V lost 4 bases to trimming and J lost 2 bases, with 15 bases between them. CDR3: CASSERSRTNYGYTF. DNA for the CDR3: TGCGCCAGCAGCGAGAGATCGCGTACGAACTATGGCTACACCTTC.

The rearrangement uses TRBV18 and TRBJ2-5, with 11 bases identical to TRBD1. Germline lookup yields CDR1 KGHSH and CDR2 LQKENI. J gave up 2 bases and V 3 bases, and 2 bases lay outside the gene matches. The CDR3 loop spans 15 amino acids. This CDR3 reads CASSPGTGGQETQYF. CDR3 sequence (DNA): TGTGCCAGCTCACCCGGGACAGGGGGTCAAGAGACCCAGTACTTC.

The chain links TRBV7-2 to TRBJ2-1; D possibly matches TRBD1 or TRBD2 (5 bases each). V was pared by 4 bases and J by 9 bases, with 22 bases between. From germline, CDR1 is SGHTA and CDR2 FQGNSA. This CDR3 has 16 residues. CDR3 in amino acids: CASSSSPGAVGSEQFF. CDR3 coding DNA: TGTGCCAGCAGCTCTTCCCCCGGGGCCGTCGGAAGTGAGCAGTTCTTC.

This clone was recorded a few times. The rearrangement links TRBV7-3 to TRBJ1-6; tentatively, D is TRBD1 (6 bases). The germline V and J ends were trimmed by 5 bases and 6 bases, with 8 bases remaining between them. Germline V gene sequence: CDR1 SGHTA, CDR2 FQGTGA. The CDR3 consists of 13 residues. CDR3 in DNA: TGTGCCAGCAGCCTGGACAGTAATTCACCCCTCCACTTT. This translates into CASSLDSNSPLHF.

V and J are TRBV7-3 and TRBJ2-5; 7 positions agree with TRBD1. V lost 4 bases to trimming and J lost 5 bases; unmatched junction nucleotides: 7. The CDR3 runs 14 residues. Germline V gives CDR1 SGHTA, CDR2 FQGTGA. CDR3 bases: TGTGCCAGCAGCTCGCCAACAGGGGTCGAGACCCAGTACTTC. It is translated as CASSSPTGVETQYF.

The chain is built from TRBV15 and TRBJ1-4; D gene ambiguous. The germline V and J ends were trimmed by 0 bases and 0 bases, with 5 bases remaining between them. The CDR3 consists of 15 residues. Germline CDR1 and CDR2: LNHNV and YYDKDF (reference sequence). This chain's CDR3 is CATSRDSATNEKLFF. The CDR3 nucleotides read TGTGCCACCAGCAGAGACAGCGCAACTAATGAAAAACTGTTTTTT.